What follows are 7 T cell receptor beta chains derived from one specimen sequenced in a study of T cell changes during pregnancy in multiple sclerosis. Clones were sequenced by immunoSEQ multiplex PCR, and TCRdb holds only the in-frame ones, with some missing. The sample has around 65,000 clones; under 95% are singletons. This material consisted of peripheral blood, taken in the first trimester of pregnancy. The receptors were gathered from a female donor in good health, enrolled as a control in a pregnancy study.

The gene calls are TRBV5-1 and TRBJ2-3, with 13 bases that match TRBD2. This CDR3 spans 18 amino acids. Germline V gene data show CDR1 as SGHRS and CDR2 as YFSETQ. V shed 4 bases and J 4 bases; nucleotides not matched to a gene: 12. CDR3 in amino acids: CASSLRHGGLAGPDTQYF. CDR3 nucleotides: TGCGCCAGCAGCCTACGACACGGGGGACTAGCGGGGCCAGATACGCAGTATTTT. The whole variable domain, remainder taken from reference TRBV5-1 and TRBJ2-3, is KAGVTQTPRYLIKTRGQQVTLSCSPISGHRSVSWYQQTPGQGLQFLFEYFSETQRNKGNFPGRFSGRQFSNSRSEMNVSTLELGDSALYLCASSLRHGGLAGPDTQYFGPGTRLTVL.

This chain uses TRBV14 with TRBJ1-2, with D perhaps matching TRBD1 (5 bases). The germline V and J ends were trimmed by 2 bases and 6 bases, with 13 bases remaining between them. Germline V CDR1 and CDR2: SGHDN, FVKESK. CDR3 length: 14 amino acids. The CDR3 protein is CASSQNRIMDGYTF. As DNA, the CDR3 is TGTGCCAGCAGCCAAAACAGGATTATGGATGGCTACACCTTC.

DNA for the CDR3: TGTGCCAGCAGCTTAGACTCCCCCCTCTATGGCTACACCTTC. This codes for CASSLDSPLYGYTF. V and J are TRBV7-9 and TRBJ1-2; no reliable D call. CDR3 size: 14 residues. Trimming left V 1 base short and J 4 bases short, with 10 bases between. Per germline, CDR1 SEHNR and CDR2 FQNEAQ (reference sequence).

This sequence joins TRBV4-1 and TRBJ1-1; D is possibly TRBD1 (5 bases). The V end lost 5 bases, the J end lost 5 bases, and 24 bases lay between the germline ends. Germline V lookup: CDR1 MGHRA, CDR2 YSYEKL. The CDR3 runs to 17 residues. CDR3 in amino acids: CASSYQSARDSRTEAFF. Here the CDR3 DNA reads TGCGCCAGCAGCTACCAATCCGCCCGCGACAGTCGGACTGAAGCTTTCTTT.

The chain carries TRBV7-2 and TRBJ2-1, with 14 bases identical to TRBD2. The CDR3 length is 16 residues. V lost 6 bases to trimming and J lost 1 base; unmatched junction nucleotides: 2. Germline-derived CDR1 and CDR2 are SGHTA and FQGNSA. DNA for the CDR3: TGTGCCAGCAGGGGACTAGCGGGAGAATCCTACAATGAGCAGTTCTTC. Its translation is CASRGLAGESYNEQFF.

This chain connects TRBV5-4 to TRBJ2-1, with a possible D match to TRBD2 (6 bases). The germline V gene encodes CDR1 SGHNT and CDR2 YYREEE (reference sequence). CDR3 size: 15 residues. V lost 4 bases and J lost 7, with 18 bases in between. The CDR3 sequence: CASSPRASSGNEQFF. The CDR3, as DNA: TGTGCCAGCAGCCCCCGAGCCAGCAGCGGGAATGAGCAGTTCTTC.

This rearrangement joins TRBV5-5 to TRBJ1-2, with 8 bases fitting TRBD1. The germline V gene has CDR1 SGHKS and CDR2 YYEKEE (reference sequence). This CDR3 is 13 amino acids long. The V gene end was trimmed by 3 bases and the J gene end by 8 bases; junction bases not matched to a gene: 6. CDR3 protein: CASSSGTGWGYTF. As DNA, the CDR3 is TGTGCCAGCAGCTCCGGGACAGGATGGGGCTACACCTTC. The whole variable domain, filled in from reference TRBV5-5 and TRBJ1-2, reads DAGVTQSPTHLIKTRGQQVTLRCSPISGHKSVSWYQQVLGQGPQFIFQYYEKEERGRGNFPDRFSARQFPNYSSELNVNALLLGDSALYLCASSSGTGWGYTFGSGTRLTVV.